This is a list of T cell receptor beta chains from one sample in a study of blood T cell repertoires in COVID-19. TCRdb's table, derived via immunoSEQ multiplex PCR, lists solely in-frame clones and lacks some. The repertoire holds some 150,000 clones, around 89% seen once, with approximately 1.3% in the top ten. What was sequenced was PBMCs or T cells enriched from blood (not recorded which). The receptor set was obtained from a woman aged 25-40 years with acute COVID-19. The CDR3 runs from the conserved cysteine through the conserved F or W. Fields, in order: V gene, CDR3 length, CDR3 protein.

TRBV4-3 16 CASSQAGGSANEKLFF
TRBV7-2 15 CASSPSGTGSYEQYF
TRBV28 15 CASIPQGEGNSPLHF
TRBV5-1 15 CASSGSGTSGDEQFF
TRBV30 13 CAWSPAGHYGYTF
TRBV5-1 15 CASRAPGLAAGELFF
TRBV2 14 CASDTSGRTGELFF
TRBV3-1/TRBV3-2 19 CASSQDWGASGTHYNEQFF
TRBV28 14 CASRRLQGIDEQYF
TRBV28 12 CASSRTSYEQYF
TRBV7-2 14 CASSLRAGGETQYF
TRBV5-1 16 CASRPGLAGDYVTQYF
TRBV5-4 17 CASSPPPGRVDTGELFF
TRBV27 15 CASSHQIASYNEQFF
TRBV7-8 15 CASSSFGTGDYGYTF
TRBV9 15 CASSPFAGENTEAFF
TRBV3-1/TRBV3-2 18 CASSQRHFSTGGRETQYF
TRBV19 13 CASRDFLNTEAFF
TRBV28 14 CASSLTGIGETQYF
TRBV6-1 13 CASSEVRNYGYTF
TRBV19 15 CASSIQGPYASEAFF